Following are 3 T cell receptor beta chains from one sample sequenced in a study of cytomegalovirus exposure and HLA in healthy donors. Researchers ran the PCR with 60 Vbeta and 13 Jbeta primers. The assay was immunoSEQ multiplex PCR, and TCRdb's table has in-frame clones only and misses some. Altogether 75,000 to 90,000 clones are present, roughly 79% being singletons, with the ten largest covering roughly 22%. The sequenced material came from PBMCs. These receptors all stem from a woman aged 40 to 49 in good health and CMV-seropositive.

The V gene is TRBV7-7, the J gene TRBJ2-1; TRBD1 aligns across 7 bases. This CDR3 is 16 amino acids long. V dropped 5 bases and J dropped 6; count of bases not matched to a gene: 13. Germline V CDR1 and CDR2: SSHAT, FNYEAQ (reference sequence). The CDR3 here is CASSPSLGQYSNEQFF. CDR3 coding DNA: TGTGCCAGCAGCCCCTCCTTGGGACAGTACAGCAATGAGCAGTTCTTC.

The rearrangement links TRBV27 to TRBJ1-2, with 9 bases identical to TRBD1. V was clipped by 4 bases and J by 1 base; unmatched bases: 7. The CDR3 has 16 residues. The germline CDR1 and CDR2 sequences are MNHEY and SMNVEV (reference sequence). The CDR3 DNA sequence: TGTGCCAGCAGTTCCTTGGGACAGGGTTTTAACTATGGCTACACCTTC. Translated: CASSSLGQGFNYGYTF.

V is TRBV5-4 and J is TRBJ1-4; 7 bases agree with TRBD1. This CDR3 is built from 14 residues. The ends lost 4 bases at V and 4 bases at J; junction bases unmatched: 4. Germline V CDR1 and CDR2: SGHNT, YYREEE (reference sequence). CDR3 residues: CASSTAGGNEKLFF. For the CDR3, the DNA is TGTGCCAGCAGCACGGCAGGGGGTAATGAAAAACTGTTTTTT.